This is a list of T cell receptor beta chains from one sample in a study of identical twins. TCRdb itself ran the 5' RACE reads through MiXCR, one entry per CDR3 protein. The sample includes 420,000 or so distinct CDR3 sequences, approximately 17% of them seen just once. Sequenced: naive T cells sorted from blood. The receptors stem from a man aged 45-65 years in good health. Each CDR3 is given with its conserved first and last residue. Fields, in order: J gene, V gene, D gene, clone size, CDR3 protein, CDR3 DNA. A D gene is named only where the DNA matches it firmly. Some rows mark clone size as missing; the rest say once, few, many or name a class of expanded clone.

TRBJ2-1	TRBV5-6	NA	many	CASSLMPGSNEQFF	TGTGCCAGCAGCTTGATGCCGGGGTCCAATGAGCAGTTCTTC
TRBJ2-1	TRBV25-1	NA	NA	CASSRGLPLYNEQFF	TGTGCCAGCAGTCGCGGACTACCTTTGTACAATGAGCAGTTCTTC
TRBJ1-5	TRBV20-1	TRBD1	many	CSATPGQGANQPQHF	TGCAGTGCTACCCCGGGACAGGGTGCCAATCAGCCCCAGCATTTT
TRBJ2-7	TRBV7-8	TRBD2	NA	CASSLSGRFSYEQYF	TGTGCCAGCAGCCTTAGCGGGAGGTTCTCCTACGAGCAGTACTTC
TRBJ1-2	TRBV5-6	NA	NA	CASSFGTNGTPDGYTF	TGTGCCAGCAGCTTTGGGACTAACGGGACTCCCGATGGCTACACCTTC
TRBJ1-1	TRBV29-1	NA	few	CSGANRNTEAFF	TGCAGCGGGGCCAACAGGAACACTGAAGCTTTCTTT
TRBJ2-5	TRBV6-2/TRBV6-3	NA	few	CASSYSLSGTQYF	TGTGCCAGCAGTTACTCGTTATCGGGGACCCAGTACTTC
TRBJ2-5	TRBV5-1	NA	NA	CASSSRPQETQYF	TGCGCCAGCAGCAGCAGGCCTCAAGAGACCCAGTACTTC
TRBJ2-1	TRBV12-3/TRBV12-4	NA	many	CASSWGRGDYNEQFF	TGTGCCAGCAGTTGGGGCAGGGGTGACTACAATGAGCAGTTCTTC
TRBJ2-5	TRBV20-1	TRBD2	many	CSARMTSGFQETQYF	TGCAGTGCTAGAATGACTAGCGGGTTCCAAGAGACCCAGTACTTC
TRBJ2-3	TRBV7-2	TRBD2	many	CASSLAPSGSTDTQYF	TGTGCCAGCAGCTTAGCCCCTAGCGGGAGCACAGATACGCAGTATTTT
TRBJ1-2	TRBV29-1	TRBD1	few	CSVDRGTGELNGYTF	TGCAGCGTTGATCGGGGAACAGGGGAGTTGAATGGCTACACCTTC
TRBJ2-5	TRBV7-9	NA	few	CASTFLGTKETQYF	TGTGCCAGCACCTTCCTCGGGACAAAAGAGACCCAGTACTTC
TRBJ2-1	TRBV6-5	NA	many	CASSYYKGGGLKLYNEQFF	TGTGCCAGCAGTTACTATAAGGGGGGGGGCCTGAAACTATACAATGAGCAGTTCTTC
TRBJ1-5	TRBV20-1	TRBD1	NA	CSASKQGLGNQPQHF	TGCAGTGCTAGTAAACAGGGGTTGGGCAATCAGCCCCAGCATTTT
TRBJ2-1	TRBV10-3	TRBD1	many	CAIRPDRDSYNEQFF	TGTGCCATCAGACCTGACAGGGACTCCTACAATGAGCAGTTCTTC
TRBJ2-1	TRBV11-2	TRBD1	NA	CASSQHRGLSYNEQFF	TGTGCCAGCAGCCAGCACAGGGGCCTCTCCTACAATGAGCAGTTCTTC
TRBJ1-1	TRBV29-1	NA	few	CSGGSGNTEAFF	TGCAGCGGGGGGTCAGGGAACACTGAAGCTTTCTTT
TRBJ2-1	TRBV29-1	TRBD2	many	CSVEFTTSGRADEQFF	TGCAGCGTTGAATTCACCACTAGCGGGAGGGCCGATGAGCAGTTCTTC
TRBJ1-4	TRBV6-6	NA	many	CASRDDRSEKLFF	TGTGCCAGCAGAGACGACAGGTCTGAAAAACTGTTTTTT
TRBJ2-7	TRBV20-1	NA	few	CSAIPGLPTYEQYF	TGCAGTGCCATACCGGGACTGCCGACCTACGAGCAGTACTTC
TRBJ2-7	TRBV7-2	TRBD1	many	CASSPTTGGYEQYF	TGTGCCAGCAGCCCAACAACAGGGGGCTACGAGCAGTACTTC
TRBJ2-5	TRBV20-1	NA	few	CSVFGRASETQYF	TGCAGTGTATTCGGGAGAGCGTCAGAGACCCAGTACTTC
TRBJ1-1	TRBV7-9	NA	NA	CASSLGGIMNTEAFF	TGTGCCAGCAGCTTGGGGGGGATCATGAACACTGAAGCTTTCTTT
TRBJ2-7	TRBV29-1	TRBD1	NA	CSASAGTGNYEQYF	TGCAGCGCATCGGCCGGGACAGGTAATTACGAGCAGTACTTC
TRBJ2-1	TRBV27	TRBD2	many	CASSFEIGGAAVVF	TGTGCCAGCAGTTTCGAGATCGGGGGGGCCGCTGTCGTCTTC
TRBJ2-7	TRBV12-3/TRBV12-4	TRBD2	NA	CASSLRASGTYEQYF	TGTGCCAGCAGTTTAAGAGCTAGCGGGACCTACGAGCAGTACTTC
TRBJ2-7	TRBV6-5	NA	NA	CASILSGEGYEQYF	TGTGCCAGCATTTTGAGCGGAGAGGGATACGAGCAGTACTTC
TRBJ2-1	TRBV6-4	NA	many	CASSEQGGEQFF	TGTGCCAGCAGTGAACAGGGTGGCGAGCAGTTCTTC
TRBJ2-1	TRBV4-2	TRBD2	many	CASSQGLAGQYNEQFF	TGTGCCAGCAGCCAAGGACTAGCGGGACAATACAATGAGCAGTTCTTC
TRBJ2-2	TRBV6-1	NA	NA	CASSRRWAGSTGELFF	TGTGCCAGCAGCCGCCGCTGGGCGGGGAGCACCGGGGAGCTGTTTTTT
TRBJ2-7	TRBV5-1	NA	NA	CASSRDEGIYEQYF	TGCGCCAGCAGCCGGGACGAAGGAATCTACGAGCAGTACTTC
TRBJ1-1	TRBV11-1	TRBD1	many	CASSPRQGYTEAFF	TGTGCCAGCAGCCCTCGACAGGGGTACACTGAAGCTTTCTTT
TRBJ1-2	TRBV6-5	NA	few	CASSYLGGLGGYTF	TGTGCCAGCAGTTACCTGGGGGGGTTGGGTGGCTACACCTTC
TRBJ2-7	TRBV15	NA	few	CATSRDGGGTYEQYF	TGTGCCACCAGCAGAGACGGCGGCGGTACCTACGAGCAGTACTTC
TRBJ2-1	TRBV20-1	NA	few	CSVLPRGSYNEQFF	TGCAGTGTTTTGCCGCGGGGTTCCTACAATGAGCAGTTCTTC
TRBJ1-2	TRBV6-1	NA	many	CASSPRLDQPRVNYGYTF	TGTGCCAGCAGCCCCCGATTGGACCAGCCAAGAGTTAACTATGGCTACACCTTC